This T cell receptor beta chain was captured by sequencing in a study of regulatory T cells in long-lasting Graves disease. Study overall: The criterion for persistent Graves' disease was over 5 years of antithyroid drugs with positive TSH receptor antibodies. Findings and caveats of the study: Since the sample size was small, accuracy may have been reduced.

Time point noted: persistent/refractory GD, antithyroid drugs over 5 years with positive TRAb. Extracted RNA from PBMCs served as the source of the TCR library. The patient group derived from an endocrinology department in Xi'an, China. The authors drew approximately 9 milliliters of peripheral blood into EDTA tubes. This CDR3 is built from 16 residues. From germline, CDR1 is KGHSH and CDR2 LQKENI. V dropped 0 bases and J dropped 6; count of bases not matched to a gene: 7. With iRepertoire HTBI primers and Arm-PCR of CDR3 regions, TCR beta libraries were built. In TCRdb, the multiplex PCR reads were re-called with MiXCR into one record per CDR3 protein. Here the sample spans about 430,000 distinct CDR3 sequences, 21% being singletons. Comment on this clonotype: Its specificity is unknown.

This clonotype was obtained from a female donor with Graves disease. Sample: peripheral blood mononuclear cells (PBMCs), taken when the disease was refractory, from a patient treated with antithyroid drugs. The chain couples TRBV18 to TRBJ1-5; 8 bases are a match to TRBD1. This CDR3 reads CASSPPITGGSQPQHF. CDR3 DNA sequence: TGTGCCAGCTCACCACCGATCACAGGGGGGTCTCAGCCCCAGCATTTT.